This T cell receptor beta chain was sequenced during a study of blood T cell repertoires in COVID-19. Study-level information: Samples of COVID-19 (acute and convalescent) were obtained from the United States, Italy and Spain.

The germline gives CDR1 SEHNR, CDR2 FQNEAQ (reference sequence). The CDR3 sequence is 16 residues long. V was pared by 1 base and J by 1 base, with 3 bases of the junction left unmatched. Clones were read by immunoSEQ multiplex PCR, and TCRdb kept only the in-frame ones, dropping some. The data contain 200,000 or so clones, roughly 80% of them singletons. This chain uses TRBV7-9 with TRBJ2-3, with TRBD2 matching 9 bases. The sequence was collected from a woman between 40 and 55 years old with acute COVID-19. The sequencing sample was made of PBMCs or T cells enriched from blood (not recorded which). The DNA of the CDR3 is TGTGCCAGCAGCTTAGGCGCTAGCGGGGGCACAGATACGCAGTATTTT. This gives the protein CASSLGASGGTDTQYF.